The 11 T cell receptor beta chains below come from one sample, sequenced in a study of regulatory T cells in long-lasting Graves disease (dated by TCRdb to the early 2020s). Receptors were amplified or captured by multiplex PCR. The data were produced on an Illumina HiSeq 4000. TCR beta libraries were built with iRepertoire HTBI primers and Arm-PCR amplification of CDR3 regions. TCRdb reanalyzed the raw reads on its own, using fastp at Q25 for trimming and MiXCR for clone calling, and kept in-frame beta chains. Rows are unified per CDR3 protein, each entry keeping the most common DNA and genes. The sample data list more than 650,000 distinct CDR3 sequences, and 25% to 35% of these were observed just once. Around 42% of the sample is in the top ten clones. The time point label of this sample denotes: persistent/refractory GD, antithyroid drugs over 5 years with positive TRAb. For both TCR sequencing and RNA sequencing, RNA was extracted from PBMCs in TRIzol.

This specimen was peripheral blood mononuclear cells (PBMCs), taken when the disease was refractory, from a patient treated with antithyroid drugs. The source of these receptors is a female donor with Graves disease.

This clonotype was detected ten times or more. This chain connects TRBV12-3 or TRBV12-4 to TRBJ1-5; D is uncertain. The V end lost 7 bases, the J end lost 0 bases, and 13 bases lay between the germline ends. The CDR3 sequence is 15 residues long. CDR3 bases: TGTGCCAGCACCTCAATCTCAGTTAGCAATCAGCCCCAGCATTTT. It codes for CASTSISVSNQPQHF.

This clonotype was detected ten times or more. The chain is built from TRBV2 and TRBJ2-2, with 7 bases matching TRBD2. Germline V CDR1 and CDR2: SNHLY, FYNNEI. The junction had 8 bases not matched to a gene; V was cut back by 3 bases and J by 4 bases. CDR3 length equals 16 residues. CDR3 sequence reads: CASSDGLGRSTGELFF. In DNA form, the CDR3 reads TGTGCCAGCAGTGACGGACTAGGGCGAAGCACCGGGGAGCTGTTTTTT.

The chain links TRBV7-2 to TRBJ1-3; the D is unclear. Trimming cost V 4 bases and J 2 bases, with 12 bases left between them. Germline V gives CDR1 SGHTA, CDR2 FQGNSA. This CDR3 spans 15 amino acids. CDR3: CASSSTAHTGNTIYF. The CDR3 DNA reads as TGTGCCAGCAGCTCCACGGCTCATACTGGAAACACCATATATTTT.

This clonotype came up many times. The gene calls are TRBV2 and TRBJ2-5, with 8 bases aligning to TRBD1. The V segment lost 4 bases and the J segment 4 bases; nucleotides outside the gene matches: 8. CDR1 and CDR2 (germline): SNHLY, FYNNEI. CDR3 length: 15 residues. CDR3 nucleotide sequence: TGTGCCAGCAGTGTCGGACAGGGAATGAGAGAGACCCAGTACTTC. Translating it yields CASSVGQGMRETQYF.

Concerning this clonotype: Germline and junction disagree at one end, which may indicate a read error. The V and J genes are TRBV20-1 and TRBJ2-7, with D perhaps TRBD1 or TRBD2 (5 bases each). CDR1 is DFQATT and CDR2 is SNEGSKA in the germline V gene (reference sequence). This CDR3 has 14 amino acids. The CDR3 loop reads CSARDPRGEYGQYF. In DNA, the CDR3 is TGCAGTGCTAGAGATCCCAGAGGGGAGTACGGGCAGTACTTC.

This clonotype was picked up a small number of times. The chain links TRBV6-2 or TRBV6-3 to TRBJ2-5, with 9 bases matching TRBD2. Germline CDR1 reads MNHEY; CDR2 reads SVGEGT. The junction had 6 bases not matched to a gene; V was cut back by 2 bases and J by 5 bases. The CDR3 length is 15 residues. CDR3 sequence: CASSYGGLARETQYF. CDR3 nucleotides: TGTGCCAGCAGTTACGGGGGACTAGCCAGGGAGACCCAGTACTTC.

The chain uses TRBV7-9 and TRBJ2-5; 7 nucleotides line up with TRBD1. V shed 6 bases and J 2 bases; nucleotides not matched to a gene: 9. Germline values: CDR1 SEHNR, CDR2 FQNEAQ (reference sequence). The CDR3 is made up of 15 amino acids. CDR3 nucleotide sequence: TGTGCCAGCAGTGGGGGACAGACACCACAAGAGACCCAGTACTTC. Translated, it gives CASSGGQTPQETQYF.

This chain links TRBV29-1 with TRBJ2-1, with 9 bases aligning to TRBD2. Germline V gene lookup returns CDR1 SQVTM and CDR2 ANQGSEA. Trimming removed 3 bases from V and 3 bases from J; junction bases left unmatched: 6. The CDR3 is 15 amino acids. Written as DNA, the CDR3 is TGCAGCGTTGAGGAGGCTAGCGGGAACTACAATGAGCAGTTCTTC. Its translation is CSVEEASGNYNEQFF.

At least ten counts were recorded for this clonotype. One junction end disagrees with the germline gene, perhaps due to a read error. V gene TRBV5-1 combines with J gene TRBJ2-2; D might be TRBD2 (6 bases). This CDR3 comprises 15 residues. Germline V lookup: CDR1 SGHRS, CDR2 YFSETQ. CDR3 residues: CASSYGGVNTGELFF. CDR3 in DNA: TGTGCCAGCAGCTACGGGGGAGTGAACACCGGGGAGCTGTTTTTT.

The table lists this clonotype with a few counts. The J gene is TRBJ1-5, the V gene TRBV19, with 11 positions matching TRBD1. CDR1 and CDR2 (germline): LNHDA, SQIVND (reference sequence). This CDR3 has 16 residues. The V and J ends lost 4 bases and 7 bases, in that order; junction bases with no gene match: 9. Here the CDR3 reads CASSSLRTGGRQPQHF. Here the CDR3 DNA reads TGTGCCAGTAGTAGTTTGAGGACAGGGGGCAGGCAGCCCCAGCATTTT. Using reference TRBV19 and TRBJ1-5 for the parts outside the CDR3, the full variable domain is DGGITQSPKYLFRKEGQNVTLSCEQNLNHDAMYWYRQDPGQGLRLIYYSQIVNDFQKGDIAEGYSVSREKKESFPLTVTSAQKNPTAFYLCASSSLRTGGRQPQHFGDGTRLSIL.

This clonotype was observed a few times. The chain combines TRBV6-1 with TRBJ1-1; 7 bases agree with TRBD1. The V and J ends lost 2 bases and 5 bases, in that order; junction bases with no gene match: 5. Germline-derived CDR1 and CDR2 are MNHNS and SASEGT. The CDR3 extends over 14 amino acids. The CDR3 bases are TGTGCCAGCAGTGAATGGAGGGGGCGGACTGAAGCTTTCTTT. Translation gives CASSEWRGRTEAFF.